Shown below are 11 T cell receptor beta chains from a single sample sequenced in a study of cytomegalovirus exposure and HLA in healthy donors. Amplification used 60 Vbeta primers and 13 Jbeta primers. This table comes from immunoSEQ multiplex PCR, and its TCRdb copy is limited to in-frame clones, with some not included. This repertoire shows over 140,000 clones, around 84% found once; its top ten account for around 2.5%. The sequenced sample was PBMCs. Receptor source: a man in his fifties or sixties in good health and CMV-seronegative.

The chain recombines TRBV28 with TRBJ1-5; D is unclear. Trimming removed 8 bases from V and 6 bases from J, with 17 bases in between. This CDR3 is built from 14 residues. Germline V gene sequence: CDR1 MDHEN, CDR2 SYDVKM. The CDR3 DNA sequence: TGTGCCAGCCAATCAAGGAGGTGGAGTCAGCCCCAGCATTTT. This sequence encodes CASQSRRWSQPQHF.

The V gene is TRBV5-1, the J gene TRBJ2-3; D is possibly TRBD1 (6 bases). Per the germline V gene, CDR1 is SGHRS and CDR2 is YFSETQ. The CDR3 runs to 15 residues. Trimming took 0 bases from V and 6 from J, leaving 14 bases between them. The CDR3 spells CASSLGQALGDTQYF. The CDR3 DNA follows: TGCGCCAGCAGCTTGGGACAGGCCCTCGGGGATACGCAGTATTTT.

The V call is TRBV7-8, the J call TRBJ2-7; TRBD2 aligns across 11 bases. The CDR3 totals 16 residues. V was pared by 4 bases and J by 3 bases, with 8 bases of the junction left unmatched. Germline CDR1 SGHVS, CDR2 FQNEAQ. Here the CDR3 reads CASSSRRLAGLYEQYF. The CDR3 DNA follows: TGTGCCAGCAGCTCCCGAAGACTAGCGGGACTCTACGAGCAGTACTTC.

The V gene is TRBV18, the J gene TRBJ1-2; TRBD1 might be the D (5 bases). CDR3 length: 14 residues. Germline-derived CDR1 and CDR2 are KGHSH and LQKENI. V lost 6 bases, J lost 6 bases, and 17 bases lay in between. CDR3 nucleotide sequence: TGTGCCAGCTCGCTGGGCAGGGAAACTGATGGCTACACCTTC. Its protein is CASSLGRETDGYTF.

CDR3 bases: TGTGCCAGCAGTGAACGTAATGTAGTACTAGCGGGGGGGCCAAACACCGGGGAGCTGTTTTTT. Residues: CASSERNVVLAGGPNTGELFF. The J gene is TRBJ2-2, the V gene TRBV6-1; TRBD2 matches at 13 bases. V lost 2 bases to trimming and J lost 2 bases; unmatched junction nucleotides: 14. Germline V lookup: CDR1 MNHNS, CDR2 SASEGT. The CDR3 contains 21 residues.

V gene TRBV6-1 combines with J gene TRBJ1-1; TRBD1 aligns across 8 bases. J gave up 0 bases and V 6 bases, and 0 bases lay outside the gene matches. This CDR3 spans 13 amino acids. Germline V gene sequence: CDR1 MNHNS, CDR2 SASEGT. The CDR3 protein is CASRDRVNTEAFF. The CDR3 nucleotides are TGTGCCAGCAGGGACAGGGTGAACACTGAAGCTTTCTTT.

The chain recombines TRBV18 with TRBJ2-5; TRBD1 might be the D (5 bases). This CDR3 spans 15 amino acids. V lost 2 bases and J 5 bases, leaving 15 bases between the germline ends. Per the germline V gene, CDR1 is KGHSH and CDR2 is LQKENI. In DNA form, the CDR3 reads TGTGCCAGCTCACCAGTGGCCAGAGCAGGGGAGACCCAGTACTTC. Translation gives CASSPVARAGETQYF.

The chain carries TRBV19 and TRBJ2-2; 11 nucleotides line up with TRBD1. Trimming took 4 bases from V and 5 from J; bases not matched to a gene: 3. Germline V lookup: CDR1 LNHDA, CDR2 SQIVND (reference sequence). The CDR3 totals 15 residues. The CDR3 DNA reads TGTGCCAGTAGTACGGACAGGGGGCTGACCGGGGAGCTGTTTTTT. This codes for CASSTDRGLTGELFF.

The CDR3 DNA reads as TGTGCCAGCAGTTTCTCAGATACGCAGTATTTT. This translates into CASSFSDTQYF. The V gene is TRBV27, the J gene TRBJ2-3; D call uncertain. This CDR3 has 11 amino acids. Deletions cut 3 bases from V and 4 bases from J, with 2 bases between. Germline V gene sequence: CDR1 MNHEY, CDR2 SMNVEV (reference sequence).

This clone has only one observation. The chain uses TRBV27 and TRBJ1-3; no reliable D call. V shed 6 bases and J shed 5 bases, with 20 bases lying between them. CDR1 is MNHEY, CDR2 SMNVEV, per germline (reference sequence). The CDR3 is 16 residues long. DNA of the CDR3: TGTGCCAGCAGCTTAAGCCTAGGAGCTAGTAGAAACACCATATATTTT. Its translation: CASSLSLGASRNTIYF.

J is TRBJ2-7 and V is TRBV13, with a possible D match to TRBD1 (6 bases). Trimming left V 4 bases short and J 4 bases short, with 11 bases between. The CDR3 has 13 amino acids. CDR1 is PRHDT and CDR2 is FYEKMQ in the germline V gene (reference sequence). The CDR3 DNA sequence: TGTGCCAGCAGCTACACAGGGAATTACGAGCAGTACTTC. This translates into CASSYTGNYEQYF.